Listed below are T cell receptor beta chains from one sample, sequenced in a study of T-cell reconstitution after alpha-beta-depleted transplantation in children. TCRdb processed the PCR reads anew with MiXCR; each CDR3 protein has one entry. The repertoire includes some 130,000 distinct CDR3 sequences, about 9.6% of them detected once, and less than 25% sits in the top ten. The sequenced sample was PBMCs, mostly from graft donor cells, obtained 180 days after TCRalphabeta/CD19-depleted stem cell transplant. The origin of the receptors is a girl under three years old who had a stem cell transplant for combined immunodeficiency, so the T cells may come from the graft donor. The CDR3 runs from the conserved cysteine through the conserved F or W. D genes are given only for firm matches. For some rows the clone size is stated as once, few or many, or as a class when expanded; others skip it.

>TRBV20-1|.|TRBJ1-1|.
CSARDRAGYTEAFF
TGCAGTGCTAGAGATCGCGCAGGGTACACTGAAGCTTTCTTT
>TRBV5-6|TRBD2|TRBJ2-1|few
CASSLYGGGAFEQFF
TGTGCCAGCAGCTTGTATGGCGGGGGGGCTTTTGAGCAGTTCTTC
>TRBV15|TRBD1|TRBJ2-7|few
CATSRDRGLYEQYF
TGTGCCACCAGCAGAGACAGGGGGCTCTACGAGCAGTACTTC
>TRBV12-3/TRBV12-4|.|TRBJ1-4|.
CASSPLGVGGEKLFF
TGTGCCAGCAGTCCTTTAGGGGTGGGAGGTGAAAAACTGTTTTTT
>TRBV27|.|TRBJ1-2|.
CASSLSGQGYGYTF
TGTGCCAGCAGTTTATCGGGACAAGGCTATGGCTACACCTTC
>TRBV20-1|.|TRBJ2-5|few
CSASQAAETQYF
TGCAGTGCTAGTCAAGCGGCAGAGACCCAGTACTTC
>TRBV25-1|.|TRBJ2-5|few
CASSESFAGTYYQETQYF
TGTGCCAGCAGTGAAAGCTTCGCCGGGACTTACTACCAAGAGACCCAGTACTTC
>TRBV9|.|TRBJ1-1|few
CASSRWGYTEAFF
TGTGCCAGCAGCCGCTGGGGGTACACTGAAGCTTTCTTT
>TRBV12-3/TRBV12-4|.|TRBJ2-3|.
CASTLRAATDTQYF
TGTGCCAGCACCCTACGAGCGGCCACAGATACGCAGTATTTC
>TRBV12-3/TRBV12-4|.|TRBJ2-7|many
CASALSYEQYF
TGTGCCAGCGCGCTATCCTACGAGCAGTACTTC
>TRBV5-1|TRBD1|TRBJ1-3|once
CASSFTGAGNIIYF
TGCGCCAGCAGCTTCACAGGGGCAGGAAACATCATATATTTT
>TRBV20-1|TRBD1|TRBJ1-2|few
CSASRDRGDYGYTF
TGCAGTGCAAGCCGGGACAGGGGGGACTATGGCTACACCTTC
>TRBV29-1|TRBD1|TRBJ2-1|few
CSVGGLTGGWRNEQFF
TGCAGCGTTGGGGGATTAACAGGGGGCTGGCGGAATGAGCAGTTCTTC
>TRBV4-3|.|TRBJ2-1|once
CASSQDWSREQFF
TGCGCCAGCAGCCAAGATTGGAGTCGTGAGCAGTTCTTC
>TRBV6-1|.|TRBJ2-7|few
CASRRGADYEQYF
TGTGCCAGCAGGAGGGGGGCGGACTACGAGCAGTACTTC
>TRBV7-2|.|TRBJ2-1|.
CASSLGSGNEQFF
TGTGCCAGCAGCTTAGGATCCGGGAATGAGCAGTTCTTC
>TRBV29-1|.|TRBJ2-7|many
CSVVQGTYEQYF
TGCAGCGTTGTTCAGGGGACCTACGAGCAGTACTTC
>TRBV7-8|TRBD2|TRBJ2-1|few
CASSFRGGGAPGEQFF
TGTGCCAGCAGCTTTCGGGGCGGGGGGGCCCCTGGTGAGCAGTTCTTC
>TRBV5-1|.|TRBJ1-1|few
CASSFLVTNTEAFF
TGCGCCAGCAGCTTTCTCGTCACGAACACTGAAGCTTTCTTT
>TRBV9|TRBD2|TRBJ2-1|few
CASSVGGGGALEQFF
TGTGCCAGCAGCGTGGGGGGCGGGGGGGCCCTTGAGCAGTTCTTC
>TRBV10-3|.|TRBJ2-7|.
CAISESQASYEQYF
TGTGCCATCAGTGAGTCCCAGGCCTCCTACGAGCAGTACTTC
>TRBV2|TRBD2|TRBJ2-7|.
CASSGQSLLGGSYEQYF
TGTGCCAGCAGTGGACAGAGTCTATTGGGAGGGAGCTACGAGCAGTACTTC
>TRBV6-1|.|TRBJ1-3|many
CASSETHHSGNTIYF
TGTGCCAGCAGTGAAACCCATCACTCTGGAAACACCATATATTTT
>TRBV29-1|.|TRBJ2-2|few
CSVGDSRLGGSTGELFF
TGCAGCGTCGGGGACTCCAGGCTAGGAGGTAGCACCGGGGAGCTGTTTTTT
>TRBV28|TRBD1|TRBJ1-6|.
CASSDDRVSVALHF
TGTGCCAGCAGTGACGACAGGGTGTCGGTGGCCCTCCACTTT
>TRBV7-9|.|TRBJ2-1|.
CASSSDRSSYNEQFF
TGTGCCAGCAGCTCCGACAGAAGCTCCTACAATGAGCAGTTCTTC
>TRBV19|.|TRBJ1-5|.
CASSTQGLLYSNQPQHF
TGTGCCAGTAGTACCCAGGGACTCCTATATAGCAATCAGCCCCAGCATTTT
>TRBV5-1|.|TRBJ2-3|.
CASRPPGRDTQYF
TGCGCCAGCAGGCCCCCAGGGCGAGATACGCAGTATTTT
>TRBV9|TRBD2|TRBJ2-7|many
CASSPGLATYEQYF
TGTGCCAGCAGCCCCGGACTAGCCACCTACGAGCAGTACTTC
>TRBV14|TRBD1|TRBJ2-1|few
CASSQRTGGWMGYNEQFF
TGTGCCAGCAGCCAGCGGACAGGGGGCTGGATGGGCTACAATGAGCAGTTCTTC
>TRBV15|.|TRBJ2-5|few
CATSSYLGETQYF
TGTGCCACCAGCAGCTACCTAGGCGAGACCCAGTACTTC
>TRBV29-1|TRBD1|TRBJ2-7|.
CSVVWDRGPYEQYF
TGCAGCGTTGTCTGGGACAGGGGACCCTACGAGCAGTACTTC
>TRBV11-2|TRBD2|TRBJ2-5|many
CASSLRTSDQETQYF
TGTGCCAGCAGCCTACGGACTAGCGATCAAGAGACCCAGTACTTC
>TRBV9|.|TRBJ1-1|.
CASSSGSRADTEAFF
TGTGCCAGCAGCTCTGGGTCTCGAGCCGACACTGAAGCTTTCTTT
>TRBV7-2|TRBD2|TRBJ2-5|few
CASSPFGGGARETQYF
TGTGCCAGCAGCCCATTCGGCGGGGGGGCGAGGGAGACCCAGTACTTC